Listed below are T cell receptor beta chains from one sample, sequenced in a study of T cell responses to AZD1222 COVID-19 vaccine. Profiling relied on immunoSEQ multiplex PCR, and the TCRdb table lists in-frame clones only, not all of them. The sample holds some 85,000 clones, about nine tenths seen once. The sample consisted of peripheral blood, taken on day 0 of AZD1222 vaccination. Receptors were obtained from an adult in good health. Each CDR3 is given with its conserved first and last residue. A D gene is named only where the DNA matches it firmly. Expanded clones are given a class, and other clones once, few, many or no size at all.

TRBV5-1	TRBJ1-2	.	once	CASSFGIGYTF	TGCGCCAGCAGCTTCGGGATTGGCTACACCTTC
TRBV7-9	TRBJ2-5	TRBD2	once	CASSQTGGKETQYF	TGTGCCAGCTCACAAACGGGGGGAAAAGAGACCCAGTACTTC
TRBV5-6	TRBJ1-1	TRBD1	.	CASSGQGASANTEAFF	TGTGCCAGCAGCGGACAGGGGGCCTCCGCGAACACTGAAGCTTTCTTT
TRBV7-9	TRBJ1-5	TRBD1	.	CASSPGQGYQPQHF	TGTGCCAGCAGCCCCGGACAGGGCTATCAGCCCCAGCATTTT
TRBV7-2	TRBJ2-7	.	.	CASSFALSYEQYF	TGTGCCAGCAGCTTTGCACTTTCCTACGAGCAGTACTTC
TRBV6-2/TRBV6-3	TRBJ1-2	.	.	CASSYGEDYGYTF	TGTGCCAGCAGTTACGGGGAGGACTATGGCTACACCTTC
TRBV4-2	TRBJ1-2	.	.	CASSQDLTTPILEGYTF	TGTGCCAGCAGCCAAGATCTCACGACCCCTATTCTGGAAGGCTACACCTTC
TRBV5-1	TRBJ1-4	.	.	CASSLVPVGAANEKLFF	TGCGCCAGCAGCCTGGTACCCGTAGGGGCGGCTAATGAAAAACTGTTTTTT
TRBV12-3/TRBV12-4	TRBJ1-6	.	once	CASSSPRSGLHF	TGTGCCAGCAGTTCCCCTCGATCCGGCCTCCACTTT
TRBV3-1/TRBV3-2	TRBJ2-5	.	.	CASTSQGETQYF	TGTGCCAGTACCTCTCAGGGAGAGACCCAGTACTTC
TRBV19	TRBJ2-2	.	.	CASRLKTGDLTGELFF	TGTGCCAGTAGGCTGAAGACAGGCGATTTGACCGGGGAGCTGTTTTTT
TRBV9	TRBJ1-5	TRBD1	.	CASSQQGHHQPQHF	TGTGCCAGCAGCCAACAGGGGCACCATCAGCCCCAGCATTTT
TRBV5-4	TRBJ1-1	TRBD1	.	CASGRDSMNTEAFF	TGTGCCAGCGGGAGGGACAGCATGAACACTGAAGCTTTCTTT
TRBV9	TRBJ2-2	.	.	CASSSTSSTGELFF	TGTGCCAGCAGCTCAACTAGCTCCACCGGGGAGCTGTTTTTT
TRBV29-1	TRBJ2-1	.	.	CSVVIQGGDNEQFF	TGCAGCGTTGTGATCCAGGGCGGGGACAATGAGCAGTTCTTC
TRBV7-3	TRBJ2-1	TRBD1	.	CASSDVQGIYNEQFF	TGTGCCAGCAGTGATGTACAGGGGATTTACAATGAGCAGTTCTTC
TRBV4-3	TRBJ1-1	TRBD1	.	CASSPRQGASTEAFF	TGCGCCAGCAGCCCTCGACAGGGGGCAAGCACTGAAGCTTTCTTT
TRBV5-5	TRBJ2-7	.	.	CASSAAPTYEQYF	TGTGCCAGCAGCGCGGCCCCGACCTACGAGCAGTACTTC
TRBV7-9	TRBJ1-4	.	.	CASSPSGANNEKLFF	TGTGCCAGCAGCCCATCAGGGGCCAATAATGAAAAACTGTTTTTT
TRBV5-1	TRBJ1-2	.	.	CASSIQGDNYGYTF	TGCGCCAGCAGTATACAGGGAGATAACTATGGCTACACCTTC
TRBV24-1	TRBJ2-2	.	.	CATSDLQTGELFF	TGTGCCACCAGTGATTTGCAAACCGGGGAGCTGTTTTTT
TRBV9	TRBJ1-1	.	once	CASSFTDRGTPLNTEAFF	TGTGCCAGCAGCTTCACAGACCGGGGGACGCCCCTGAACACTGAAGCTTTCTTT
TRBV7-2	TRBJ1-5	TRBD1	.	CASSLSTTGTGDSSQHF	TGTGCCAGCAGCTTAAGTACAACCGGGACAGGGGACTCGTCCCAGCATTTT
TRBV6-2/TRBV6-3	TRBJ2-7	.	.	CASSYRSSYEQYF	TGTGCCAGCAGTTACAGGAGCTCCTACGAGCAGTACTTC
TRBV7-9	TRBJ1-1	TRBD1	once	CASRMRDRGNTEAFF	TGTGCCAGCAGGATGAGGGACAGGGGGAACACTGAAGCTTTCTTT
TRBV4-1	TRBJ1-6	.	.	CASSQDRGTLFNSPLHF	TGCGCCAGCAGCCAAGATCGGGGGACCCTCTTCAATTCACCCCTCCACTTT
TRBV7-7	TRBJ1-5	TRBD1	.	CASSFRDSPRGPQHF	TGTGCTAGCAGCTTCAGGGACAGCCCCAGGGGGCCCCAGCATTTT
TRBV6-1	TRBJ1-3	.	.	CASSEGGGGGITIYF	TGTGCCAGCAGTGAAGGGGGAGGCGGGGGGATAACCATATATTTT
TRBV6-5	TRBJ1-4	.	few	CASCAPGQPNEKLFF	TGTGCCAGCTGCGCCCCTGGACAACCTAATGAAAAACTGTTTTTT
TRBV4-2	TRBJ2-2	TRBD2	.	CASSQRKAGGATLGELFF	TGTGCCAGCAGCCAAAGGAAGGCCGGGGGGGCCACCCTGGGGGAGCTGTTTTTT
TRBV28	TRBJ2-3	TRBD2	.	CASSTGLAIDTQYF	TGTGCCAGCAGTACTGGACTAGCGATAGATACGCAGTATTTT
TRBV5-1	TRBJ2-3	.	.	CASSLVPTDTQYF	TGCGCCAGCAGCTTGGTCCCGACAGATACGCAGTATTTT
TRBV29-1	TRBJ1-4	.	.	CSGRDGSNEKLFF	TGCAGCGGGAGGGACGGATCTAATGAAAAACTGTTTTTT
TRBV4-1	TRBJ1-4	.	.	CASSQDWGRWMANEKLFF	TGCGCCAGCAGCCAAGATTGGGGACGGTGGATGGCTAATGAAAAACTGTTTTTT
TRBV5-8	TRBJ1-5	.	.	CASSLSQGSNQPQHF	TGTGCCAGCAGCTTGTCTCAGGGTAGCAATCAGCCCCAGCATTTT
TRBV12-5	TRBJ2-5	TRBD2	.	CASALAGGLAGETQYF	TGTGCTAGTGCCCTTGCAGGGGGACTAGCAGGGGAGACCCAGTACTTC
TRBV27	TRBJ1-1	TRBD1	.	CASSAGTEAEAFF	TGTGCCAGCAGTGCCGGGACAGAAGCTGAAGCTTTCTTT
TRBV19	TRBJ1-6	TRBD1	few	CASSIVGTASNSPLHF	TGTGCCAGTAGTATAGTAGGGACAGCTTCAAATTCACCCCTCCACTTT
TRBV5-1	TRBJ1-4	.	.	CASTRAATATNEKLFF	TGCGCCAGCACCCGGGCAGCCACCGCAACTAATGAAAAACTGTTTTTT
TRBV19	TRBJ1-5	.	.	CASSTHPYSNQPQHF	TGTGCCAGTAGTACCCACCCTTATAGCAATCAGCCCCAGCATTTT
TRBV7-3	TRBJ2-1	TRBD2	once	CASSPGTSGRAHEQFF	TGTGCCAGCAGCCCCGGGACTAGCGGGAGGGCCCATGAGCAGTTCTTC
TRBV4-1	TRBJ2-3	TRBD2	.	CASSKGLAGGLSGTDTQYF	TGCGCCAGCAGCAAGGGACTAGCGGGGGGGCTGAGCGGCACAGATACGCAGTATTTT
TRBV25-1	TRBJ1-6	.	.	CASSDPGRGSPLHF	TGTGCCAGCAGTGACCCAGGCAGGGGTTCACCCCTCCACTTT
TRBV3-1/TRBV3-2	TRBJ1-1	.	.	CASSQEAMSTEAFF	TGTGCCAGCAGCCAAGAGGCGATGAGCACTGAAGCTTTCTTT
TRBV27	TRBJ2-7	.	.	CASSPGLGSYEQYF	TGTGCCAGCAGTCCGGGACTTGGCTCCTACGAGCAGTACTTC
TRBV6-1	TRBJ2-1	.	.	CASRVHENHYNEQFF	TGTGCCAGCAGAGTGCACGAGAATCATTACAATGAGCAGTTCTTC
TRBV7-2	TRBJ1-1	.	.	CASSLGRGLAFF	TGTGCCAGCAGCTTAGGGAGAGGGTTGGCTTTCTTT
TRBV12-3/TRBV12-4	TRBJ1-2	.	.	CASSPRTDGYTF	TGTGCCAGCAGCCCCCGGACTGATGGCTACACCTTC
TRBV15	TRBJ1-6	.	.	CATSRDPRNSPLHF	TGTGCCACCAGCAGAGATCCTAGGAATTCACCCCTCCACTTT
TRBV20-1	TRBJ2-1	.	.	CSRAVYNEQFF	TGCAGCAGGGCCGTCTACAATGAGCAGTTCTTC
TRBV10-3	TRBJ1-1	.	.	CATPDRPRDTEAFF	TGTGCCACTCCCGACAGGCCACGGGACACTGAAGCTTTCTTT
TRBV5-1	TRBJ1-2	.	.	CASSLALQGYGYTF	TGCGCCAGCAGCTTGGCCCTACAGGGCTATGGCTACACCTTC
TRBV7-3	TRBJ2-1	.	.	CASSPMTASRGEQFF	TGTGCCAGCAGCCCCATGACTGCTTCGAGAGGTGAGCAGTTCTTC
TRBV9	TRBJ1-2	.	.	CASSVSQARDGYTF	TGTGCCAGCAGCGTATCACAGGCCCGGGATGGCTACACCTTC
TRBV28	TRBJ1-5	TRBD1	.	CASSTGTGFTNQPQHF	TGTGCCAGCAGTACCGGGACAGGGTTTACCAATCAGCCCCAGCATTTT
TRBV12-5	TRBJ1-2	.	.	CASGPPGGAKGYTF	TGTGCTAGTGGTCCGCCGGGGGGGGCGAAAGGCTACACCTTC